The 32 T cell receptor beta chains in this list originate from one sample, sequenced in a study of shared clonotypes between healthy human individuals. Only in-frame clones appear in the TCRdb table, and some are missing; sequencing was by immunoSEQ multiplex PCR. The data show hundreds of thousands of clones, 95% to 97% seen once. CD8 cells classed as naive were CD45RO-negative and positively selected for CCR7, excluding terminally differentiated effector memory CD45RA+ cells. Sequenced: naive CD8+ T cells sorted from blood. These receptors all come from a woman between 25 and 40 years old in good health.

This chain links TRBV7-3 with TRBJ2-1; D remains unclear. CDR1 is SGHTA and CDR2 is FQGTGA in the germline V gene. The CDR3 is 14 amino acids. Deletions cut 5 bases from V and 6 bases from J, with 14 bases between. The CDR3 reads CASSLGRLSNEQFF. CDR3 DNA sequence: TGTGCCAGCAGCCTGGGCCGCCTGTCCAATGAGCAGTTCTTC.

The V and J genes are TRBV28 and TRBJ1-1, with D possibly being TRBD1 (5 bases). CDR3 size: 13 residues. V lost 5 bases and J lost 8, with 15 bases in between. From germline, CDR1 is MDHEN and CDR2 SYDVKM. The CDR3 sequence: CASSLTGRMEAFF. CDR3 nucleotide sequence: TGTGCCAGCAGTCTCACGGGACGGATGGAAGCTTTCTTT.

The chain carries TRBV19 and TRBJ1-3; D gene unclear. CDR1 is LNHDA, CDR2 SQIVND, per germline (reference sequence). This CDR3 region has 14 residues. V gave up 9 bases and J gave up 4 bases, with 16 bases separating them. The CDR3, as DNA: TGTGCCAGCCTCGACCCGGAGTCAGGAAACACCATATATTTT. This codes for CASLDPESGNTIYF.

The chain links TRBV15 to TRBJ2-1, with TRBD1 matching 8 bases. The CDR3 is 15 amino acids. Trimming cost V 6 bases and J 5 bases; bases outside gene matches: 9. In germline, CDR1 is LNHNV, CDR2 YYDKDF (reference sequence). The CDR3 nucleotides are TGTGCCACCAGAGACTCAGGACAGGGAAACAATGAGCAGTTCTTC. Protein product: CATRDSGQGNNEQFF.

The rearrangement links TRBV6-1 to TRBJ2-7, with no clear D. Trimming shortened V by 3 bases and J by 3 bases, and 12 bases separated the two germline ends. Per the germline V gene, CDR1 is MNHNS and CDR2 is SASEGT. The CDR3 is 14 amino acids. The CDR3 sequence is CASSELAWGYEQYF. The CDR3 DNA reads TGTGCCAGCAGTGAGCTTGCGTGGGGCTACGAGCAGTACTTC.

J is TRBJ2-7 and V is TRBV10-3; possibly TRBD2 for D (6 bases). V was shortened by 10 bases and J by 6 bases, with 19 bases between the two germline ends. Germline V lookup: CDR1 ENHRY, CDR2 SYGVKD. There are 13 residues in the CDR3. The CDR3 here is CATGTPEGGEQYF. The CDR3 bases are TGTGCCACCGGGACTCCGGAGGGCGGCGAGCAGTACTTC.

In DNA form, the CDR3 reads TGTGCCAGCAGTTGGGGGGGAGGGCTAGAGACCCAGTACTTC. This sequence encodes CASSWGGGLETQYF. The chain employs TRBV27 and TRBJ2-5; 7 nucleotides agree with TRBD2. The germline CDR1 and CDR2 sequences are MNHEY and SMNVEV (reference sequence). The CDR3 runs to 14 residues. Trimming took 4 bases from V and 4 from J; bases not matched to a gene: 6.

The count of this clone is one. The chain is built from TRBV13 and TRBJ2-5; D ambiguous. V dropped 0 bases and J dropped 4 bases, with 12 bases sitting between them. The germline V gene encodes CDR1 PRHDT and CDR2 FYEKMQ (reference sequence). This CDR3 has 15 amino acids. This chain's CDR3 is CASSLGGASGETQYF. The CDR3 region has the DNA TGTGCCAGCAGCTTAGGGGGCGCATCGGGAGAGACCCAGTACTTC.

This chain joins TRBV27 and TRBJ2-5, with a weak D call TRBD1 (5 bases). The better agreement between TRBJ2-7 and the DNA end casts doubt on the J call. Germline values: CDR1 MNHEY, CDR2 SMNVEV (reference sequence). CDR3 length: 14 residues. The CDR3 coding sequence is TGTGCCAGCAGTCGAACAGGAGCCCCCTACGAGCAGTACTTC. It codes for CASSRTGAPYEQYF.

This sequence joins TRBV7-6 and TRBJ2-7; D is ambiguous. The CDR3 runs to 15 residues. Germline assignment: CDR1 SGHVS and CDR2 FNYEAQ. V lost 2 bases to trimming and J lost 1 base, with 12 bases between them. CDR3 residues: CASSLSLLASYEQYF. CDR3 DNA: TGTGCCAGCAGCTTATCTCTCCTTGCTTCCTACGAGCAGTACTTC.

The gene calls are TRBV4-1 and TRBJ2-1, with D perhaps TRBD1 (5 bases). Trimming took 8 bases from V and 2 from J, leaving 16 bases between them. CDR1 and CDR2 from the germline V gene are MGHRA and YSYEKL. This CDR3 has 15 residues. CDR3 in amino acids: CASRSWGEPYNEQFF. CDR3 coding DNA: TGCGCCAGCCGATCCTGGGGCGAACCCTACAATGAGCAGTTCTTC.

This chain uses TRBV5-8 with TRBJ1-5, with D uncertain. V dropped 0 bases and J dropped 4 bases, with 8 bases sitting between them. The CDR3 has 14 amino acids. Germline loops: CDR1 SGHTS, CDR2 YDEGEE. In nucleotides, the CDR3 is TGTGCCAGCAGCTTGGCGGGATGGAATCAGCCCCAGCATTTT. Protein product: CASSLAGWNQPQHF.

The chain couples TRBV28 to TRBJ2-7, with D tentatively TRBD2 (6 bases). The germline V gene encodes CDR1 MDHEN and CDR2 SYDVKM. Trimming removed 8 bases from V and 3 bases from J, with 14 bases in between. CDR3 length: 13 amino acids. The CDR3 DNA reads TGTGCCAGCCGCCCCCGGGGGTACTACGAGCAGTACTTC. This sequence encodes CASRPRGYYEQYF.

V and J are TRBV10-1 and TRBJ2-3; TRBD2 matches at 9 bases. V lost 3 bases to trimming and J lost 1 base; unmatched junction nucleotides: 5. Germline V lookup: CDR1 WNHNN, CDR2 SYGVQD (reference sequence). The CDR3 has 16 residues. The CDR3 DNA is TGCGCCAGCAGTGATCTTGTAGCGGGGGGCACAGATACGCAGTATTTT. Encoded protein: CASSDLVAGGTDTQYF.

The genes are TRBV9 and TRBJ2-3; 9 bases agree with TRBD1. This CDR3 has 15 amino acids. The V gene end was trimmed by 4 bases and the J gene end by 4 bases; junction bases not matched to a gene: 7. The germline gives CDR1 SGDLS, CDR2 YYNGEE. The CDR3: CASSLQGAPADTQYF. Written as DNA, the CDR3 is TGTGCCAGCAGCTTACAGGGGGCCCCGGCAGATACGCAGTATTTT.

The rearrangement joins TRBV19 to TRBJ1-5, with 9 nucleotides matching TRBD1. Germline V lookup: CDR1 LNHDA, CDR2 SQIVND (reference sequence). This CDR3 has 15 amino acids. The junction had 7 bases not matched to a gene; V was cut back by 3 bases and J by 7 bases. The CDR3 DNA is TGTGCCAGTAGTATTACCGGGACAGGGTGGCAGCCCCAGCATTTT. This codes for CASSITGTGWQPQHF.

The chain has TRBV7-2 and TRBJ2-2, with TRBD2 matching 11 bases. The CDR3 totals 17 residues. Germline assignment: CDR1 SGHTA and CDR2 FQGNSA. Trimming at V came to 6 bases and at J to 5 bases, leaving 11 bases not matched to a gene. CDR3 DNA sequence: TGTGCCAGCAGTCGACCTACTAGCGGGAGTGATACCGGGGAGCTGTTTTTT. Its translation is CASSRPTSGSDTGELFF.

The V gene is TRBV4-1, the J gene TRBJ2-5; 14 bases match TRBD2. The J call may be in error: the DNA end matches TRBJ2-7 better. The CDR3 length is 18 residues. CDR1 MGHRA and CDR2 YSYEKL come from the germline V gene. The CDR3 nucleotides read TGCGCCAGCAGCCAAGATCGGACTAGCGGGAGGTTCCGCTACGAGCAGTACTTC. It specifies CASSQDRTSGRFRYEQYF.

V and J are TRBV9 and TRBJ2-1, with D perhaps TRBD2 (6 bases). CDR1 SGDLS and CDR2 YYNGEE come from the germline V gene. V gave up 0 bases and J gave up 0 bases, with 13 bases separating them. The CDR3 extends over 17 amino acids. CDR3 region: CASSVAAGITSYNEQFF. CDR3 in DNA: TGTGCCAGCAGCGTAGCGGCGGGAATTACCTCCTACAATGAGCAGTTCTTC.

To note about this clone: Other DNA sequences in the same sample also yield this CDR3. The genes are TRBV6-5 and TRBJ2-7; 10 bases agree with TRBD2. V gave up 0 bases and J gave up 3 bases; unmatched junction bases: 2. The CDR3 totals 15 residues. Germline CDR1 reads MNHEY; CDR2 reads SVGAGI. The CDR3 coding sequence is TGTGCCAGCAGTTACTCTCCTAGCGGGAGCTACGAGCAGTACTTC. Protein product: CASSYSPSGSYEQYF.

This chain uses TRBV5-1 with TRBJ2-5, with D possibly TRBD2 on 6 matching bases. Trimming removed 3 bases from V and 4 bases from J, with 19 bases in between. CDR3 length: 16 residues. Germline values: CDR1 SGHRS, CDR2 YFSETQ. The CDR3 nucleotides read TGCGCCAGCAGCTCCTGGGGGGAGTTCCTGGGAGAGACCCAGTACTTC. Amino acids: CASSSWGEFLGETQYF.

The V gene is TRBV13, the J gene TRBJ2-6, with D perhaps matching TRBD2 (7 bases). CDR1 is PRHDT, CDR2 FYEKMQ, per germline (reference sequence). The CDR3 extends over 13 amino acids. Trimming shortened V by 3 bases and J by 10 bases, and 10 bases separated the two germline ends. The DNA for the CDR3 is TGTGCCAGCAGCTTTAGGGGGGGAAACGTCCTGACTTTC. Protein: CASSFRGGNVLTF.

The gene calls are TRBV2 and TRBJ2-7; D may be TRBD1 (6 bases). Trimming removed 2 bases at V and 1 base at J, with 18 bases between. The germline CDR1 and CDR2 sequences are SNHLY and FYNNEI. The CDR3 is 17 amino acids. The DNA for the CDR3 is TGTGCCAGCAGTGAACCTCTACAGGGTTCTTTATCCTACGAGCAGTACTTC. It is translated as CASSEPLQGSLSYEQYF.

This chain connects TRBV2 to TRBJ1-1, with D possibly being TRBD1 (5 bases). Germline CDR1 and CDR2: SNHLY and FYNNEI. This CDR3 contains 15 residues. V was shortened by 6 bases and J by 0 bases, with 14 bases between the two germline ends. The DNA of the CDR3 is TGTGCCAGCAGCACCCGGGGGGAGATGAACACTGAAGCTTTCTTT. The encoded protein is CASSTRGEMNTEAFF.

The J gene is TRBJ1-3, the V gene TRBV5-5; D unresolved. Per germline, CDR1 SGHKS and CDR2 YYEKEE (reference sequence). The length of the CDR3 is 16 residues. V was cut by 2 bases and J by 0 bases, with 12 bases left in between. CDR3 protein: CASSLGLTSSGNTIYF. For the CDR3, the DNA is TGTGCCAGCAGCTTAGGACTCACGAGCTCTGGAAACACCATATATTTT.

V gene TRBV2 combines with J gene TRBJ2-1, with 7 nucleotides matching TRBD1. The CDR3 runs 15 residues. In germline, CDR1 is SNHLY, CDR2 FYNNEI. Unmatched junction bases numbered 7, after V lost 8 bases and J lost 0 bases. The chain's CDR3 is CASSEGTASYNEQFF. In nucleotides, the CDR3 is TGTGCCAGCTCTGAGGGGACAGCCTCCTACAATGAGCAGTTCTTC.

The table lists this clone with a count of one. The chain carries TRBV27 and TRBJ2-7; D gene uncertain. CDR3 size: 13 residues. Trimming removed 4 bases at V and 0 bases at J, with 7 bases between. Germline V gene sequence: CDR1 MNHEY, CDR2 SMNVEV (reference sequence). CDR3 DNA sequence: TGTGCCAGCAGTTCTGTCAGCTCCTACGAGCAGTACTTC. It translates to CASSSVSSYEQYF.

V is TRBV19 and J is TRBJ2-7; 7 bases map to TRBD1. V dropped 0 bases and J dropped 2; count of bases not matched to a gene: 4. There are 15 residues in the CDR3. Germline CDR1 is LNHDA and CDR2 is SQIVND (reference sequence). The CDR3: CASSIDGTATYEQYF. CDR3 coding DNA: TGTGCCAGTAGTATAGATGGGACAGCAACCTACGAGCAGTACTTC.

The sample holds one count of this clone. The chain couples TRBV19 to TRBJ2-7; tentatively, D is TRBD2 (6 bases). The CDR3 extends over 14 amino acids. V was pared by 5 bases and J by 2 bases, with 13 bases between. Germline V gene data show CDR1 as LNHDA and CDR2 as SQIVND (reference sequence). As DNA, the CDR3 is TGTGCCAGTAGTTCAGTGGGGGGAGCCTACGAGCAGTACTTC. Protein product: CASSSVGGAYEQYF.

In the case of this clone: Other nucleotide sequences from this sample produce the same CDR3. The genes are TRBV10-3 and TRBJ2-7; D possibly matches TRBD1 or TRBD2 (5 bases each). With 8 bases removed from V and 1 base from J, the gap between germline ends came to 6 bases. The CDR3 sequence is 11 residues long. The germline CDR1 and CDR2 sequences are ENHRY and SYGVKD. CDR3 in amino acids: CAIGGSYEQYF. The CDR3 DNA sequence: TGTGCCATCGGGGGTTCCTACGAGCAGTACTTC.

This rearrangement joins TRBV7-6 to TRBJ2-1; 12 bases are shared with TRBD2. V lost 5 bases and J lost 8; bases outside the gene matches: 13. Germline V gene sequence: CDR1 SGHVS, CDR2 FNYEAQ. The CDR3 is 17 amino acids. CDR3 coding DNA: TGTGCCAGCAGCAACCCTCAGGGGCTAGCGGGAGGGGATGAGCAGTTCTTC. It yields the protein CASSNPQGLAGGDEQFF.

This chain connects TRBV2 to TRBJ2-1; D remains ambiguous. Germline CDR1 SNHLY, CDR2 FYNNEI. This CDR3 has 11 residues. The V gene lost 8 bases and the J gene lost 8 bases, with 10 bases spanning the gap. The CDR3 nucleotides read TGTGCCAGCCGTAACCTCGATGAGCAGTTCTTC. This translates into CASRNLDEQFF.